These 25 T cell receptor beta chains were all obtained from the same sample, sequenced in a study of T cells after yellow fever vaccination. TCRdb reprocessed the 5' RACE reads with MiXCR, giving one entry per CDR3 protein. Counted here are a few hundred thousand distinct CDR3 sequences, 3.5% to 5% occurring once; the ten biggest clones make up less than 20%. This sample comprised PBMCs, obtained 15 days after the yellow fever booster vaccination. All receptors come from a man younger than 30 who received the YFV17D yellow fever vaccine.

This clonotype came up many times. The rearrangement uses TRBV9 and TRBJ2-5; weak D call: TRBD1 (5 bases). Germline assignment: CDR1 SGDLS and CDR2 YYNGEE. This CDR3 contains 15 residues. Trimming shortened V by 0 bases and J by 5 bases, and 14 bases separated the two germline ends. CDR3 loop: CASSVDGASGETQYF. CDR3 nucleotide sequence: TGTGCCAGCAGCGTAGACGGAGCTTCAGGGGAGACCCAGTACTTC.

This clonotype was observed at least ten times. The chain employs TRBV20-1 and TRBJ1-5, with TRBD1 identical over 7 bases. Per germline, CDR1 DFQATT and CDR2 SNEGSKA (reference sequence). This CDR3 comprises 13 residues. Trimming at V came to 5 bases and at J to 4 bases, leaving 5 bases not matched to a gene. CDR3 loop: CSALRDRNQPQHF. The CDR3 DNA is TGCAGTGCTCTCCGGGACAGAAATCAGCCCCAGCATTTT.

This clonotype was detected only a few times. The chain has TRBV4-1 and TRBJ2-1; D ambiguous. The length of the CDR3 is 17 residues. Between the trimmed V and J ends, which lost 0 bases and 1 base, there was a span of 13 bases. Germline-derived CDR1 and CDR2 are MGHRA and YSYEKL. CDR3 in amino acids: CASSQDLVGGSYNEQFF. The CDR3 DNA is TGCGCCAGCAGCCAAGATTTGGTAGGCGGTTCCTACAATGAGCAGTTCTTC.

In this sample, this clonotype turned up a few times. The chain couples TRBV7-2 to TRBJ2-5; 9 bases fit TRBD2. J was trimmed by 1 base and V by 2 bases; bases with no gene match: 8. Germline V CDR1 and CDR2: SGHTA, FQGNSA. CDR3 length: 17 residues. CDR3 sequence reads: CASSLRPSGGIQETQYF. The CDR3 region has the DNA TGTGCCAGCAGCTTACGACCCAGCGGGGGGATCCAAGAGACCCAGTACTTC.

V gene TRBV30 combines with J gene TRBJ1-6; no definite D call. Trimming took off 0 bases at V and 10 bases at J, with 10 bases between the two ends. This CDR3 spans 13 amino acids. The germline gives CDR1 GTSNPN, CDR2 SVGIG (reference sequence). Written as DNA, the CDR3 is TGTGCCTGGAGTGTGACCATTAAGTCACCCCTCCACTTT. It translates to CAWSVTIKSPLHF.

This clonotype was detected only a few times. V is TRBV7-2 and J is TRBJ2-5; D is unclear. CDR3 size: 17 residues. Germline CDR1 and CDR2: SGHTA and FQGNSA. V lost 1 base, J lost 4 bases, and 19 bases lay in between. The DNA for the CDR3 is TGTGCCAGCAGCTTAGGGGTCCAGGAATGGGTCGGAGAGACCCAGTACTTC. Translating gives CASSLGVQEWVGETQYF. The complete variable domain, with remaining parts taken from reference TRBV7-2 and TRBJ2-5, reads GAGVSQSPSNKVTEKGKDVELRCDPISGHTALYWYRQSLGQGLEFLIYFQGNSAPDKSGLPSDRFSAERTGGSVSTLTIQRTQQEDSAVYLCASSLGVQEWVGETQYFGPGTRLLVL.

In this sample, this clonotype turned up many times. This chain connects TRBV7-2 to TRBJ1-5; D is perhaps TRBD1 (6 bases). The germline V and J ends were trimmed by 7 bases and 7 bases, with 17 bases remaining between them. Germline loops: CDR1 SGHTA, CDR2 FQGNSA. This CDR3 is built from 14 residues. CDR3 sequence reads: CASTPEITGQPQHF. DNA for the CDR3: TGTGCCAGCACCCCAGAGATTACAGGGCAGCCCCAGCATTTT.

The gene calls are TRBV4-2 and TRBJ1-2; weak D call: TRBD1 (6 bases). The CDR3 consists of 15 residues. The V end was cut by 1 base, the J end by 0 bases, with 9 bases between. CDR1 is LGHNA and CDR2 is YNFKEQ in the germline V gene. As DNA, the CDR3 is TGTGCCAGCAGCCAAGCGACAGGAGCTAACTATGGCTACACCTTC. Encoded protein: CASSQATGANYGYTF.

The chain has TRBV6-1 and TRBJ2-1, with D maybe TRBD2 (6 bases). V was shortened by 8 bases and J by 4 bases, with 15 bases between the two germline ends. The V gene's germline CDR1 is MNHNS and CDR2 SASEGT. This CDR3 has 14 amino acids. The CDR3 region is CASARAGLYNEQFF. The CDR3 DNA follows: TGTGCCAGCGCCCGGGCCGGACTATACAATGAGCAGTTCTTC.

This clonotype was observed at least ten times. The chain is built from TRBV6-2 or TRBV6-3 and TRBJ2-7; weak D call: TRBD2 (6 bases). The germline V gene encodes CDR1 MNHEY and CDR2 SVGEGT. This CDR3 has 15 amino acids. Trimming took 4 bases from V and 0 from J, leaving 13 bases between them. CDR3 sequence: CASSSDRDSSYEQYV. DNA for the CDR3: TGTGCCAGCAGTTCTGACCGGGACTCCTCCTACGAGCAGTACGTC.

This clonotype was counted ten times or more. V usage is TRBV12-3 or TRBV12-4 and J usage is TRBJ1-4; 7 nucleotides align to TRBD1. The CDR3 consists of 14 residues. After removal of 1 base from V and 8 bases from J, the junction contained 4 bases not matched to a gene. CDR3 nucleotides: TGTGCCAGCAGTTTAGACTGGGACAGAGAAAAACTGTTTTTT. Protein: CASSLDWDREKLFF.

This clonotype showed up just a few times. The rearrangement links TRBV27 to TRBJ1-2; possible D gene TRBD1, 5 bases. V shed 2 bases and J shed 8 bases, with 15 bases lying between them. Per the germline V gene, CDR1 is MNHEY and CDR2 is SMNVEV (reference sequence). The CDR3 is made up of 14 amino acids. Here the CDR3 reads CASSLGPGWEGYTF. In nucleotides, the CDR3 is TGTGCCAGCAGTTTAGGTCCAGGGTGGGAGGGCTACACCTTC.

CDR3 amino acids: CASSPPARGPEGYTF. CDR3 nucleotide sequence: TGTGCCAGCTCACCACCTGCTAGGGGGCCCGAGGGCTACACCTTC. V and J are TRBV18 and TRBJ1-2; 7 nucleotides match TRBD1. Germline CDR1 is KGHSH and CDR2 is LQKENI. V gave up 0 bases and J gave up 8 bases; unmatched junction bases: 9. This CDR3 is built from 15 residues.

This clonotype came up many times. The chain recombines TRBV5-1 with TRBJ2-7; D unclear. The V end lost 4 bases, the J end lost 2 bases, and 13 bases lay between the germline ends. Germline values: CDR1 SGHRS, CDR2 YFSETQ. The CDR3 loop spans 14 amino acids. CDR3 protein: CASSPSATTYEQYF. CDR3 coding DNA: TGCGCCAGCAGCCCGTCAGCTACTACCTACGAGCAGTACTTC.

This clonotype was seen a handful of times. The V and J genes are TRBV9 and TRBJ1-2; maybe TRBD1 (5 bases). The CDR3 runs to 15 residues. V was shortened by 0 bases and J by 4 bases, with 13 bases between the two germline ends. Per germline, CDR1 SGDLS and CDR2 YYNGEE. CDR3 in DNA: TGTGCCAGCAGCGTAGCCCCCAGGGTCGGCTATGGCTACACCTTC. Translated, it gives CASSVAPRVGYGYTF.

This clonotype was detected many times. The chain links TRBV20-1 to TRBJ2-3; 7 nucleotides line up with TRBD2. Germline V lookup: CDR1 DFQATT, CDR2 SNEGSKA (reference sequence). The CDR3 is 12 residues long. V trimming: 1 base; J trimming: 8 bases; junction bases outside the gene matches: 3. The CDR3 loop is CSARGGEGTQYF. In DNA form, the CDR3 reads TGCAGTGCTAGAGGGGGGGAGGGTACGCAGTATTTT.

Only a few counts were recorded for this clonotype. The rearrangement uses TRBV20-1 and TRBJ1-5; 11 bases match TRBD1. This CDR3 comprises 16 residues. Trimming took 0 bases from V and 6 from J; bases not matched to a gene: 7. Germline V gene data show CDR1 as DFQATT and CDR2 as SNEGSKA (reference sequence). CDR3 coding DNA: TGCAGTGCTAGAGATCGACGGACAGGGGGCTTTCAGCCCCAGCATTTT. Translating gives CSARDRRTGGFQPQHF.

This clonotype was seen a few times. The chain uses TRBV9 and TRBJ2-1; 8 bases line up with TRBD2. Germline CDR1 and CDR2: SGDLS and YYNGEE. The J segment lost 4 bases and the V segment lost 0 bases, leaving 3 bases of the junction unmatched. The CDR3 totals 15 residues. The CDR3 here is CASSVDERGYNEQFF. CDR3 coding DNA: TGTGCCAGCAGCGTAGATGAGCGGGGGTACAATGAGCAGTTCTTC. The variable domain in full, completed from reference TRBV9 and TRBJ2-1, reads DSGVTQTPKHLITATGQRVTLRCSPRSGDLSVYWYQQSLDQGLQFLIQYYNGEERAKGNILERFSAQQFPDLHSELNLSSLELGDSALYFCASSVDERGYNEQFFGPGTRLTVL.

The V and J genes are TRBV7-2 and TRBJ2-7, with D perhaps being TRBD1 or TRBD2 (5 bases each). CDR1 is SGHTA, CDR2 FQGNSA, per germline. CDR3 size: 14 residues. V dropped 1 base and J dropped 3 bases, with 10 bases sitting between them. The CDR3 sequence: CASSLGPGGYEQYF. CDR3 DNA: TGTGCCAGCAGCTTAGGGCCTGGGGGCTACGAGCAGTACTTC.

This clonotype was detected only a few times. This chain uses TRBV3-1 with TRBJ2-5; D is undetermined. Looked up from germline, CDR1 is LGHDT and CDR2 is YNNKEL (reference sequence). The CDR3 has 15 residues. The V and J ends lost 1 base and 2 bases respectively, with 11 bases between them. CDR3 sequence: CASSQAPRPQETQYF. The CDR3 DNA reads TGTGCCAGCAGCCAAGCCCCCCGACCACAAGAGACCCAGTACTTC.

This clonotype has a count of ten or more. CDR3 sequence reads: CASSPWTSGGYNEQFF. The CDR3 DNA sequence: TGTGCCAGCAGCCCATGGACTAGCGGGGGGTACAATGAGCAGTTCTTC. V is TRBV5-5 and J is TRBJ2-1; 14 nucleotides align to TRBD2. V gave up 4 bases and J gave up 4 bases; unmatched junction bases: 4. CDR1 and CDR2 (germline): SGHKS, YYEKEE (reference sequence). The CDR3 sequence is 16 residues long.

The gene calls are TRBV18 and TRBJ2-7; no reliable D call. Trimming removed 3 bases from V and 5 bases from J, with 8 bases in between. This CDR3 spans 12 amino acids. Germline assignment: CDR1 KGHSH and CDR2 LQKENI. For the CDR3, the DNA is TGTGCCAGCTCACCGCGCCTCCACGAGCAGTACTTC. It encodes CASSPRLHEQYF.

The chain has TRBV3-1 and TRBJ2-7; D assignment may be TRBD1 or TRBD2 (6 bases each). Deletions cut 5 bases from V and 5 bases from J, with 19 bases between. Germline-derived CDR1 and CDR2 are LGHDT and YNNKEL (reference sequence). The CDR3 is 15 residues long. This chain's CDR3 is CASSLGPGGTDEQYF. In nucleotides, the CDR3 is TGTGCCAGCAGCTTGGGGCCCGGGGGCACGGACGAGCAGTACTTC.

This clonotype turned up a few times. The J gene is TRBJ2-1, the V gene TRBV11-2, with 12 bases aligning to TRBD2. Germline assignment: CDR1 SGHAT and CDR2 FQNNGV. V trimming: 5 bases; J trimming: 5 bases; junction bases outside the gene matches: 4. The CDR3 has 15 amino acids. DNA for the CDR3: TGTGCCAGCAGCCAACGACTAGCGGGGGACAATGAGCAGTTCTTC. It codes for CASSQRLAGDNEQFF.

This clonotype was counted at least ten times. The V gene is TRBV6-1, the J gene TRBJ1-1; D gene unclear. V dropped 8 bases and J dropped 11 bases, with 15 bases sitting between them. Germline values: CDR1 MNHNS, CDR2 SASEGT. This CDR3 is 11 amino acids long. The CDR3 spells CASEDRPGAFF. In DNA form, the CDR3 reads TGTGCCAGCGAGGATCGGCCCGGTGCTTTCTTT.